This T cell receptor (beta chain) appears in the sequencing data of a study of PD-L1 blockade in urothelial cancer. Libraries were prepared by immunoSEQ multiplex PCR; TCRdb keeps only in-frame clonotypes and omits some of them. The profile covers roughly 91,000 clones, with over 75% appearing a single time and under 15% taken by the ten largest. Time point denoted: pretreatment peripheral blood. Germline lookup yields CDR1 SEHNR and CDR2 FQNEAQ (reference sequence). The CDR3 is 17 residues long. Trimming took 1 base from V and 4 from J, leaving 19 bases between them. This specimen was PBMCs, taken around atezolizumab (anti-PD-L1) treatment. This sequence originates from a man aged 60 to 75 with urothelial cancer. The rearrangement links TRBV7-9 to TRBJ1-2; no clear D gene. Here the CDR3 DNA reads TGTGCCAGCAGCTTAGGGGTTGGTGCCGGGTCGGGCTATGGCTACACCTTC. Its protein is CASSLGVGAGSGYGYTF. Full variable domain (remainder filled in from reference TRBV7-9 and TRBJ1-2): DTGVSQNPRHKITKRGQNVTFRCDPISEHNRLYWYRQTLGQGPEFLTYFQNEAQLEKSRLLSDRFSAERPKGSFSTLEIQRTEQGDSAMYLCASSLGVGAGSGYGYTFGSGTRLTVV.